This TCR beta chain was documented in a study of cytotoxic CD8 clonotypes in ibrutinib-treated CLL. Study-wide context: Response samples were obtained once patients had received a median approximately 11 months of treatment, range 6 to 36.

V shed 0 bases and J shed 10 bases, with 10 bases lying between them. Germline-derived CDR1 and CDR2 are SGHAT and FQNNGV. The CDR3 covers 13 residues. Data came from immunoSEQ multiplex PCR; TCRdb stores just in-frame clones and leaves some out. The repertoire holds 76,000 or so clones, with approximately 87% as singletons. The receptor was derived from a human donor with chronic lymphocytic leukemia. The chain uses TRBV11-2 and TRBJ2-1; D is uncertain. The material was PBMCs, obtained after 24 months of ibrutinib treatment. CDR3 region: CASSLDVWGEQFF. CDR3 nucleotide sequence: TGTGCCAGCAGCTTAGATGTTTGGGGAGAGCAGTTCTTC.